Following are 21 T cell receptor beta chains from one sample sequenced in a study of patients and donors after allogeneic stem cell transplantation. One entry per CDR3 protein, called by TCRdb with MiXCR from the RT-PCR reads. The sample has about 150,000 distinct CDR3 sequences, 20% to 25% seen once. Input material: blood, either unsorted or a sorted T cell fraction (not recorded which). These receptors originate from a human donor who was either an allogeneic HSCT recipient or a stem cell or donor lymphocyte infusion donor (not recorded which). It is not recorded whose cells these are; they may come from a transplant donor.

The rearrangement joins TRBV7-6 to TRBJ2-3; 9 positions match TRBD2. Looked up from germline, CDR1 is SGHVS and CDR2 is FNYEAQ. This CDR3 contains 16 residues. After removal of 4 bases from V and 5 bases from J, the junction contained 10 bases not matched to a gene. This CDR3 is CASSSRLAERVDTQYF. The DNA for the CDR3 is TGTGCCAGCAGCTCCAGACTAGCGGAGAGGGTAGATACGCAGTATTTT. The whole variable domain, remainder taken from reference TRBV7-6 and TRBJ2-3, is GAGVSQSPRYKVTKRGQDVALRCDPISGHVSLYWYRQALGQGPEFLTYFNYEAQQDKSGLPNDRFSAERPEGSISTLTIQRTEQRDSAMYRCASSSRLAERVDTQYFGPGTRLTVL.

This clonotype was seen many times. V usage is TRBV7-2 and J usage is TRBJ1-1, with 9 bases lining up with TRBD1. The V and J ends lost 2 bases and 7 bases, in that order; junction bases with no gene match: 8. The CDR3 loop spans 15 amino acids. In germline, CDR1 is SGHTA, CDR2 FQGNSA. The CDR3 DNA follows: TGTGCCAGCAGCTTATTTACAGGGGGCCAAGGTGAAGCTTTCTTT. Translated: CASSLFTGGQGEAFF.

In its sample, this clonotype was seen many times. The rearrangement uses TRBV5-1 and TRBJ1-1; TRBD1 might be the D (5 bases). Trimming shortened V by 7 bases and J by 1 base, and 11 bases separated the two germline ends. Germline loops: CDR1 SGHRS, CDR2 YFSETQ. The CDR3 has 13 amino acids. The CDR3 region has the DNA TGCGCCAGCCTCGACAGTGCGAACACTGAAGCTTTCTTT. Protein product: CASLDSANTEAFF.

This clonotype has more than one count but fewer than ten. The chain combines TRBV5-6 with TRBJ2-5; 9 bases line up with TRBD1. Germline CDR1 is SGHDT and CDR2 is YYEEEE. This CDR3 has 16 amino acids. J gave up 5 bases and V 3 bases, and 11 bases lay outside the gene matches. CDR3 residues: CASSYDGTGSRETQYF. DNA for the CDR3: TGTGCCAGCAGCTACGACGGGACAGGGAGTAGGGAGACCCAGTACTTC.

The V and J genes are TRBV5-6 and TRBJ2-1; TRBD1 matches 7 bases. V lost 0 bases and J lost 0; bases outside the gene matches: 12. The CDR3 has 19 amino acids. Germline V lookup: CDR1 SGHDT, CDR2 YYEEEE. CDR3 residues: CASSLVLRDSRSSYNEQFF. The DNA of the CDR3 is TGTGCCAGCAGCTTGGTTTTGAGGGACAGCCGAAGCTCCTACAATGAGCAGTTCTTC.

This chain uses TRBV20-1 with TRBJ2-1, with unresolved D. The CDR3 has 13 amino acids. The V end was cut by 2 bases, the J end by 3 bases, with 8 bases between. Germline V gene data show CDR1 as DFQATT and CDR2 as SNEGSKA (reference sequence). CDR3 region: CSARSANYNEQFF. The DNA of the CDR3 is TGCAGTGCTAGATCGGCCAACTACAATGAGCAGTTCTTC.

This chain joins TRBV5-1 and TRBJ2-3, with D possibly TRBD2 on 6 matching bases. Looked up from germline, CDR1 is SGHRS and CDR2 is YFSETQ. The CDR3 totals 18 residues. Trimming took off 0 bases at V and 0 bases at J, with 17 bases between the two ends. CDR3 sequence (DNA): TGCGCCAGCAGCTTGGCACTCTTCCAGCGGGCAAGCACAGATACGCAGTATTTT. Protein: CASSLALFQRASTDTQYF.

The chain couples TRBV7-2 to TRBJ2-3; 9 nucleotides align to TRBD2. The germline CDR1 and CDR2 sequences are SGHTA and FQGNSA. V was pared by 3 bases and J by 1 base, with 2 bases of the junction left unmatched. This CDR3 comprises 15 residues. CDR3 DNA: TGTGCCAGCAGCTTCTTAGCGGGGGGCACAGATACGCAGTATTTT. It encodes CASSFLAGGTDTQYF.

V is TRBV5-1 and J is TRBJ2-7; 9 bases agree with TRBD2. Trimming took 0 bases from V and 2 from J; bases not matched to a gene: 9. The CDR3 totals 17 residues. CDR1 is SGHRS, CDR2 YFSETQ, per germline. The chain's CDR3 is CASSLEASGDVPYEQYF. The CDR3 region has the DNA TGCGCCAGCAGCTTGGAGGCTAGCGGGGATGTGCCCTACGAGCAGTACTTC.

The rearrangement joins TRBV12-5 to TRBJ2-7; unclear D gene. Between the trimmed V and J ends, which lost 7 bases and 1 base, there was a span of 8 bases. CDR1 is LGHNT and CDR2 is FRNRAP in the germline V gene. The CDR3 is made up of 12 amino acids. As DNA, the CDR3 is TGTGCTAGTGAAGGAAGATCCTACGAGCAGTACTTC. Protein: CASEGRSYEQYF.

There are a few counts of this clonotype. The chain carries TRBV7-8 and TRBJ2-6; no firm D call. V shed 1 base and J shed 2 bases, with 6 bases lying between them. The germline CDR1 and CDR2 sequences are SGHVS and FQNEAQ. CDR3 length: 15 residues. The CDR3 loop is CASSLESPGANVLTF. The CDR3 region has the DNA TGTGCCAGCAGCTTAGAATCCCCTGGGGCCAACGTCCTGACTTTC.

This clonotype was seen only a few times. This sequence joins TRBV7-8 and TRBJ2-1, with D uncertain. The CDR3 covers 15 residues. The V end lost 1 base, the J end lost 9 bases, and 16 bases lay between the germline ends. Germline lookup yields CDR1 SGHVS and CDR2 FQNEAQ. The chain's CDR3 is CASSLESLLSGEQFF. The CDR3 region has the DNA TGTGCCAGCAGCTTAGAGTCGCTCTTGTCCGGTGAGCAGTTCTTC.

The chain recombines TRBV12-3 or TRBV12-4 with TRBJ1-5, with D perhaps matching TRBD1 (5 bases). This CDR3 contains 15 residues. V was trimmed by 6 bases and J by 4 bases, leaving 16 bases between them. CDR3 in amino acids: CASSQGDDGNQPQHF. CDR3 sequence (DNA): TGTGCCAGCAGCCAAGGGGACGACGGGAATCAGCCCCAGCATTTT.

The V gene is TRBV20-1, the J gene TRBJ2-1; 9 nucleotides align to TRBD2. Trimming at V came to 7 bases and at J to 6 bases, leaving 10 bases not matched to a gene. CDR3 length: 14 residues. Germline V gene data show CDR1 as DFQATT and CDR2 as SNEGSKA (reference sequence). CDR3 region: CSVQSAGGLNEQFF. The CDR3 DNA sequence: TGCAGTGTACAGAGTGCGGGAGGGCTCAATGAGCAGTTCTTC.

This chain connects TRBV12-3 or TRBV12-4 to TRBJ1-3; TRBD1 matches 7 bases. This CDR3 region has 15 residues. Unmatched junction bases numbered 6, after V lost 5 bases and J lost 2 bases. CDR3 residues: CASSSQGVTGNTIYF. CDR3 DNA: TGTGCCAGCAGTAGCCAGGGGGTCACTGGAAACACCATATATTTT.

This clonotype was picked up a small number of times. This chain links TRBV10-3 with TRBJ1-2; D not certain. The CDR3 runs 14 residues. V lost 10 bases, J lost 7 bases, and 22 bases lay in between. Germline assignment: CDR1 ENHRY and CDR2 SYGVKD. In nucleotides, the CDR3 is TGTGCCACCACCCAACCACCTCTACGCGGTGGCTACACCTTC. Encoded protein: CATTQPPLRGGYTF.

The rearrangement joins TRBV10-3 to TRBJ1-5; no reliable D call. The CDR3 contains 17 residues. The germline gives CDR1 ENHRY, CDR2 SYGVKD. V lost 2 bases and J 2 bases, leaving 16 bases between the germline ends. The CDR3 region is CAISERADGMGNQPQHF. DNA for the CDR3: TGTGCCATCAGTGAGCGGGCCGACGGAATGGGCAATCAGCCCCAGCATTTT.

The chain joins TRBV12-3 or TRBV12-4 to TRBJ2-1; 10 nucleotides line up with TRBD2. The V and J ends lost 4 bases and 2 bases, in that order; junction bases with no gene match: 8. The CDR3 contains 17 residues. The CDR3 DNA follows: TGTGCCAGCAGTTCAAAAATAGGGACTAGCGCCTACAATGAGCAGTTCTTC. It specifies CASSSKIGTSAYNEQFF.

This clonotype was seen more than once but under ten times. The chain carries TRBV12-3 or TRBV12-4 and TRBJ1-1; D is perhaps TRBD1 (6 bases). The CDR3 has 15 residues. The ends were cut back, 6 bases at V and 5 bases at J, with 19 bases in the middle. CDR3 nucleotides: TGTGCCAGCAGCCAAGACAGGTGGGGTGTTACTGAAGCTTTCTTT. It is translated as CASSQDRWGVTEAFF.

The chain carries TRBV20-1 and TRBJ2-1, with TRBD2 matching over 9 bases. The CDR3 has 15 residues. Germline V gives CDR1 DFQATT, CDR2 SNEGSKA (reference sequence). Trimming cost V 0 bases and J 5 bases; bases outside gene matches: 5. CDR3 sequence: CSARDGLAGNNEQFF. The CDR3 DNA reads TGCAGTGCTAGAGATGGGCTAGCGGGAAACAATGAGCAGTTCTTC.

This clonotype appeared once. In DNA, the CDR3 is TGTGCCAGCAGCTTAGGTCTCCACAATGAGCAGTTCTTC. This encodes CASSLGLHNEQFF. The rearrangement joins TRBV7-2 to TRBJ2-1; D gene uncertain. V lost 1 base and J lost 5, with 6 bases in between. Germline CDR1 is SGHTA and CDR2 is FQGNSA. The length of the CDR3 is 13 residues.